The clone carrying this T cell receptor beta chain was found a few times. Its antigen remains unknown. Template switching added a universal primer site; cDNA carried unique molecular identifiers. TCRdb passed the 5' RACE reads through MiXCR, listing each CDR3 protein once. Here the sample spans over 200,000 distinct CDR3 sequences, around 9.6% being singletons. The data are from a study of identical twins. This CDR3 is 13 amino acids long. Trimming cost V 5 bases and J 7 bases; bases outside gene matches: 4. The V gene's germline CDR1 is SGHVS and CDR2 FQNEAQ. Whole-study results and caveats: Researchers caution that invariant MAIT and iNKT cells could partly confound zero-insertion analyses. Cord blood beta clonotypes that were abundant carried fewer insertions, and memory repertoires showed no such trend. Out-of-frame beta chain sequences displayed weaker excess sharing between twins.

Sequencing was carried out using memory (CD45RO+) T cells sorted from blood. The sequence came from a young woman in good health. This chain connects TRBV7-8 to TRBJ1-2; 10 nucleotides align to TRBD1. This chain's CDR3 is CASSIGQGGGYTF. DNA for the CDR3: TGTGCCAGCAGCATTGGACAGGGGGGTGGCTACACCTTC. The whole variable domain, filled in from reference TRBV7-8 and TRBJ1-2, reads GAGVSQSPRYKVAKRGQDVALRCDPISGHVSLFWYQQALGQGPEFLTYFQNEAQLDKSGLPSDRFFAERPEGSVSTLKIQRTQQEDSAVYLCASSIGQGGGYTFGSGTRLTVV.